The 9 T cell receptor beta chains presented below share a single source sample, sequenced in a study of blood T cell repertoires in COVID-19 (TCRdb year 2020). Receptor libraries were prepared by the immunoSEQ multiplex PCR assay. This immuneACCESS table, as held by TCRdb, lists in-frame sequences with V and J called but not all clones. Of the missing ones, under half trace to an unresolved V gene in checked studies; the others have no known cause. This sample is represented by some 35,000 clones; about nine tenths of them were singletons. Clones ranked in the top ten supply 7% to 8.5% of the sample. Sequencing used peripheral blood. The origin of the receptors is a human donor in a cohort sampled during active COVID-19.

CDR3 nucleotides: TGTGCCACCAGTGGTCACAGGGAGGGCGAGCAGTTCTTC. As protein: CATSGHREGEQFF. The chain carries TRBV24-1 and TRBJ2-1; D may be TRBD2 (7 bases). Trimming took 5 bases from V and 10 from J, leaving 14 bases between them. Germline assignment: CDR1 KGHDR and CDR2 SFDVKD. This CDR3 has 13 amino acids.

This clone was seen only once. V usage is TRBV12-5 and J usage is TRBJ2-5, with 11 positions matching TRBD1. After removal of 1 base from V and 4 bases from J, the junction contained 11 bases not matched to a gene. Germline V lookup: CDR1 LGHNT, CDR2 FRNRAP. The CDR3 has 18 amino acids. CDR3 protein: CASGLGGQGAIWRETQYF. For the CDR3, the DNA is TGTGCTAGTGGTTTGGGTGGACAGGGGGCGATTTGGAGAGAGACCCAGTACTTC.

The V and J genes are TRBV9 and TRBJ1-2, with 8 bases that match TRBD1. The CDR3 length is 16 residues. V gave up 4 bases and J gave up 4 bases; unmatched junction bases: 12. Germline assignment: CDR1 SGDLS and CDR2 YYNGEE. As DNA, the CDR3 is TGTGCCAGCAGCCCTCGGGTTGGGGACAGGTCCTATGGCTACACCTTC. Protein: CASSPRVGDRSYGYTF.

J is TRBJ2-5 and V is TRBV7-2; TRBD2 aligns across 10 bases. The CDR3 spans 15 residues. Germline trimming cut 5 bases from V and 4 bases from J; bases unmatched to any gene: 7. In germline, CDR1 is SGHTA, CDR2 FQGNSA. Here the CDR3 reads CASSPRGLARETQYF. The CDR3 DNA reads TGTGCCAGCAGCCCCCGGGGACTAGCGAGAGAGACCCAGTACTTC.

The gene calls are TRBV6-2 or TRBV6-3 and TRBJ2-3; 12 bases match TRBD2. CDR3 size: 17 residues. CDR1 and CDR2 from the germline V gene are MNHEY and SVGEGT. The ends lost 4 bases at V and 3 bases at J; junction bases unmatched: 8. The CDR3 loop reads CASSFWTSGIGTDTQYF. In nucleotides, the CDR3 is TGTGCCAGCAGTTTCTGGACTAGCGGGATTGGGACAGATACGCAGTATTTT.

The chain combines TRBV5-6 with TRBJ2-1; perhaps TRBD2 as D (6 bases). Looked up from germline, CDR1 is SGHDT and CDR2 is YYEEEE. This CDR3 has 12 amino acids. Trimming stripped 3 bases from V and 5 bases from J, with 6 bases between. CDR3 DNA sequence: TGTGCCAGCAGCTGGGGGGACAATGAGCAGTTCTTC. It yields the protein CASSWGDNEQFF.

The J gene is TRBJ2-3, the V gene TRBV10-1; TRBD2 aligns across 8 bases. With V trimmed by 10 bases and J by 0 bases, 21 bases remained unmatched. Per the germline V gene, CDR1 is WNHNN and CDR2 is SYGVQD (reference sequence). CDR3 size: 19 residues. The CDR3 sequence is CANSRGVTSARTSTDTQYF. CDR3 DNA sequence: TGCGCCAACTCCCGGGGGGTGACTAGCGCGCGAACTAGCACAGATACGCAGTATTTT.

For the CDR3, the DNA is TGTGCCAGCAGTTCAGGGGTTTACACTGAAGCTTTCTTT. This codes for CASSSGVYTEAFF. The rearrangement joins TRBV6-5 to TRBJ1-1; D possibly corresponds to TRBD1 (6 bases). Trimming shortened V by 4 bases and J by 3 bases, and 9 bases separated the two germline ends. The CDR3 loop spans 13 amino acids. The germline gives CDR1 MNHEY, CDR2 SVGAGI.

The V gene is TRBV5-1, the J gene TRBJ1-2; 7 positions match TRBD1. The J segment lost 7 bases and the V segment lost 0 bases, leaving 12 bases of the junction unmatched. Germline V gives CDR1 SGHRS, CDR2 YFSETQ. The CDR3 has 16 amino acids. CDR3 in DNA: TGCGCCAGCAGCTTGGGGTTCATTACAGGGGTCTCTGGCTACACCTTC. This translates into CASSLGFITGVSGYTF.